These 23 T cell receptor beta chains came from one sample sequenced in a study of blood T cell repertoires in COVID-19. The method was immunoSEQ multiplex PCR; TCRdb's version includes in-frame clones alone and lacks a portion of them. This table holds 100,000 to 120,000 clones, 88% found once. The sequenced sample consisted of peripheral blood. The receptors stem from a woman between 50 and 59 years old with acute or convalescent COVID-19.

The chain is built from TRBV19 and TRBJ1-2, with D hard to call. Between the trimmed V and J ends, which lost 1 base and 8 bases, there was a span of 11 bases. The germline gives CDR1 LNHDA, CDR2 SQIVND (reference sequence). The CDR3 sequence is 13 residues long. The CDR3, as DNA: TGTGCCAGTAGTATAGGATCACGGTGGGGCTACACCTTC. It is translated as CASSIGSRWGYTF.

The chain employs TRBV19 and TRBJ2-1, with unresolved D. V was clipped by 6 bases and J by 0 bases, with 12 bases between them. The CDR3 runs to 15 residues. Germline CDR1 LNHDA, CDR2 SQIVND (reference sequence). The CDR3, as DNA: TGTGCCAGTAGCCCAGGCCTCTTCTCCTACAATGAGCAGTTCTTC. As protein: CASSPGLFSYNEQFF.

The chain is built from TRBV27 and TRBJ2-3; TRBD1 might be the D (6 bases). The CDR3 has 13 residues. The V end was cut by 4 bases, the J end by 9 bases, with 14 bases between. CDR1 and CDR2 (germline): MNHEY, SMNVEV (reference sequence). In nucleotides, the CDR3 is TGTGCCAGCAGTTCCAGGGGTTGGGACACGCAGTATTTT. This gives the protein CASSSRGWDTQYF.

The DNA of the CDR3 is TGCAGTGCTAGTCTGGCTAGCGGGAGCGTCGATACGCAGTATTTT. This codes for CSASLASGSVDTQYF. The chain links TRBV20-1 to TRBJ2-3, with 10 positions matching TRBD2. V trimming: 3 bases; J trimming: 6 bases; junction bases outside the gene matches: 9. CDR1 and CDR2 from the germline V gene are DFQATT and SNEGSKA (reference sequence). This CDR3 spans 15 amino acids.

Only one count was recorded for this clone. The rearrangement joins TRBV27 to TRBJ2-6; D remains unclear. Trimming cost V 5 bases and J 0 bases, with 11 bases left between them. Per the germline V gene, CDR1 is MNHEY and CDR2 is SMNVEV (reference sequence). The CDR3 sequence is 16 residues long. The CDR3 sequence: CASSHRRLSGANVLTF. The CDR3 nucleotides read TGTGCCAGCAGTCACCGCAGACTCTCTGGGGCCAACGTCCTGACTTTC.

CDR3 residues: CASSQGAGVTDTQYF. The CDR3 coding sequence is TGTGCCAGCAGCCAAGGAGCGGGAGTGACAGATACGCAGTATTTT. The V call is TRBV3-1 (or the pseudogene TRBV3-2), the J call TRBJ2-3; TRBD2 aligns across 8 bases. This CDR3 has 15 residues. The germline V gene has CDR1 LGHDT and CDR2 YNNKEL (reference sequence). Trimming removed 1 base from V and 3 bases from J; junction bases left unmatched: 3.

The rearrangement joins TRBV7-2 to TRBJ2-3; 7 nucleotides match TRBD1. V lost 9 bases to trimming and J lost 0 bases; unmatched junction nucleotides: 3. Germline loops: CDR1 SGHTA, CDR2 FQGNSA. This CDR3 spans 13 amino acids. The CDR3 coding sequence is TGTGCCAGTGGACAGGTTAGCACAGATACGCAGTATTTT. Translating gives CASGQVSTDTQYF.

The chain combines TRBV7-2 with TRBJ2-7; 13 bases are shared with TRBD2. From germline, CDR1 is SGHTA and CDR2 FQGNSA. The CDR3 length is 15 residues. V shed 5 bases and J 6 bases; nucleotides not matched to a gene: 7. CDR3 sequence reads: CASSGGLAGVSEQYF. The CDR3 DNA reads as TGTGCCAGCAGCGGTGGACTAGCGGGAGTAAGCGAGCAGTACTTC.

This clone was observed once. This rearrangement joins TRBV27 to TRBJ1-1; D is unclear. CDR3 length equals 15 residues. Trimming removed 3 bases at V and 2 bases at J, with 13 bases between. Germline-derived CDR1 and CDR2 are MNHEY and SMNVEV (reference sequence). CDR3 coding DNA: TGTGCCAGCAGTTTGAGTCCTCTACCCAACACTGAAGCTTTCTTT. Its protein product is CASSLSPLPNTEAFF.

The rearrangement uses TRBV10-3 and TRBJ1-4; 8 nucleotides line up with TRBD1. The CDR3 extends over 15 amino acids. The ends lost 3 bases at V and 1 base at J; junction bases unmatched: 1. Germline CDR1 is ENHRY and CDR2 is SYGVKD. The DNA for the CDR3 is TGTGCCATCAGTGACAGGGGGCGAACTAATGAAAAACTGTTTTTT. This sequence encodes CAISDRGRTNEKLFF.

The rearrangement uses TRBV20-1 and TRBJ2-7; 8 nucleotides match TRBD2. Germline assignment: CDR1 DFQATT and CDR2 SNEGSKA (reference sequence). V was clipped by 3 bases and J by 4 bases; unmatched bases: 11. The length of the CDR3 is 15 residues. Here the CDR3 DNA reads TGCAGTGCTAGTTATGGTCTCTCGGGAGGGTACGAGCAGTACTTC. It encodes CSASYGLSGGYEQYF.

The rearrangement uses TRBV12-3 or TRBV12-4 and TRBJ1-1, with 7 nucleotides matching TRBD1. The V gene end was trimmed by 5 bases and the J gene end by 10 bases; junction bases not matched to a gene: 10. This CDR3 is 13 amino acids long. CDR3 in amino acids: CASSEAGGQLAFF. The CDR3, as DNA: TGTGCCAGCAGTGAGGCGGGGGGACAGCTAGCTTTCTTT.

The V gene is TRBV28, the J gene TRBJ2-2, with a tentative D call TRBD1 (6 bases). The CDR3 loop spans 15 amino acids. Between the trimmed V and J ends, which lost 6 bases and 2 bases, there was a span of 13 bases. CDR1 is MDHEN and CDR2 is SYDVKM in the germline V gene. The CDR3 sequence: CASSRGQTNTGELFF. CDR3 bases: TGTGCCAGCAGCCGCGGACAGACCAACACCGGGGAGCTGTTTTTT. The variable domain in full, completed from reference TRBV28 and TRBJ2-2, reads DVKVTQSSRYLVKRTGEKVFLECVQDMDHENMFWYRQDPGLGLRLIYFSYDVKMKEKGDIPEGYSVSREKKERFSLILESASTNQTSMYLCASSRGQTNTGELFFGEGSRLTVL.

The CDR3 DNA is TGTGCCAGCAGCAAAGGACGGGGTGGAGCAGGGGGAATAAATTCACCCCTCCACTTT. Its protein product is CASSKGRGGAGGINSPLHF. The gene calls are TRBV21-1 and TRBJ1-6; TRBD1 reflects the table's D call only, with no check against the DNA. TRBV21-1 is deemed a pseudogene. The CDR3 consists of 19 residues.

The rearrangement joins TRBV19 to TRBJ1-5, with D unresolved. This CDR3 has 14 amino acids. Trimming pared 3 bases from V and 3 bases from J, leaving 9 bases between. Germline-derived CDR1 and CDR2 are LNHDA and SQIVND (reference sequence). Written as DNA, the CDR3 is TGTGCCAGTAGTATCATGGGCGTCAATCAGCCCCAGCATTTT. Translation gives CASSIMGVNQPQHF.

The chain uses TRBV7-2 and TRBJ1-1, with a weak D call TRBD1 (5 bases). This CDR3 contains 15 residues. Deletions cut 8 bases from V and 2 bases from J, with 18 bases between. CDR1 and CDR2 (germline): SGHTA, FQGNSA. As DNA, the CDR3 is TGTGCCAGCTCCGTGGGGCCAGGTGGAAACACTGAAGCTTTCTTT. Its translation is CASSVGPGGNTEAFF. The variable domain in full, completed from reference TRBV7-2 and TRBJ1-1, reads GAGVSQSPSNKVTEKGKDVELRCDPISGHTALYWYRQSLGQGLEFLIYFQGNSAPDKSGLPSDRFSAERTGGSVSTLTIQRTQQEDSAVYLCASSVGPGGNTEAFFGQGTRLTVV.

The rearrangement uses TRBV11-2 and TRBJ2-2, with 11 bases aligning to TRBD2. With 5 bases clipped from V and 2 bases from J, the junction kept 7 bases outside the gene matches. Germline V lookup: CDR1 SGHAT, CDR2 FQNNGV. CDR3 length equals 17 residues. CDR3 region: CASSPRTSGSNTGELFF. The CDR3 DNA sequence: TGTGCCAGCAGCCCCAGGACTAGCGGGTCCAACACCGGGGAGCTGTTTTTT.

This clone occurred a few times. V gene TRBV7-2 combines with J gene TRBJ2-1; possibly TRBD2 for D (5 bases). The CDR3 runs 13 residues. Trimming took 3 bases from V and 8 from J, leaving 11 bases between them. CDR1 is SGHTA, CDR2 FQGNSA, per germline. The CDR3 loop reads CASSLSTRDEQFF. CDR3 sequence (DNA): TGTGCCAGCAGCTTGAGCACTAGGGATGAGCAGTTCTTC.

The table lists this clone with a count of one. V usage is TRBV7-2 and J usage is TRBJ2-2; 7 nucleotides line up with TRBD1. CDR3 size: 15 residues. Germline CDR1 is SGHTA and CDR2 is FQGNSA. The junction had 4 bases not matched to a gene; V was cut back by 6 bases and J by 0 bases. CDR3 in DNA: TGTGCCAGCAGGCGACAGGGTACGAACACCGGGGAGCTGTTTTTT. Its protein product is CASRRQGTNTGELFF.

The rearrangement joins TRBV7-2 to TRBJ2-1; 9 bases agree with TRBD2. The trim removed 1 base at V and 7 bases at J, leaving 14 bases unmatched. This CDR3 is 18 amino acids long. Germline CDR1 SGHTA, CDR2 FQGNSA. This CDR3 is CASSLVFSQRGAGNEQFF. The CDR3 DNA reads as TGTGCCAGCAGCTTAGTCTTTAGTCAGCGGGGGGCTGGAAATGAGCAGTTCTTC.

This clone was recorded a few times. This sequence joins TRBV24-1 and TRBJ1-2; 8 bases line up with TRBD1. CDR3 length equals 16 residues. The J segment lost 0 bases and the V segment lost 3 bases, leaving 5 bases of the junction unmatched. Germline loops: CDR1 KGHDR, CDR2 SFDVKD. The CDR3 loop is CATSDPRGPANYGYTF. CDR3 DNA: TGTGCCACCAGTGATCCCAGGGGGCCGGCTAACTATGGCTACACCTTC.

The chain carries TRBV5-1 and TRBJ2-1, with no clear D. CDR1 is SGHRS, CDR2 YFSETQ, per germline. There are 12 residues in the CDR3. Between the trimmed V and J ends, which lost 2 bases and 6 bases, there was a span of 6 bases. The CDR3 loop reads CASSFYRNEQFF. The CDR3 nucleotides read TGCGCCAGCAGCTTCTACCGCAATGAGCAGTTCTTC.

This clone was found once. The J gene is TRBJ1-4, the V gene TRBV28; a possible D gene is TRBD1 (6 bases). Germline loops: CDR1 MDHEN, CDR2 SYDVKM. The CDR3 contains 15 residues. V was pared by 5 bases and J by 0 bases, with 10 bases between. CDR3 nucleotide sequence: TGTGCCAGCAGTATAGGGGGGGCAACTAATGAAAAACTGTTTTTT. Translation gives CASSIGGATNEKLFF.